The 32 T cell receptor beta chains in this list originate from one sample, sequenced in a study of blood T cell repertoires in COVID-19 (dated by TCRdb to 2018 to 2020). The library was built by means of the immunoSEQ multiplex PCR assay. TCRdb limited this immuneACCESS table to in-frame rearrangements with V and J called. A share of clones is missing; checked studies link under half to unresolved V genes, and the rest is unexplained. Present in this sample are about 120,000 clones, roughly 85% of which were seen just once. The ten biggest clones cover 9.5% to 13% of the sample. Sequenced material: peripheral blood. The receptors here all came from a man at least 80 years old with acute or convalescent COVID-19.

The chain links TRBV11-2 to TRBJ2-1; weak D call: TRBD1 (6 bases). V lost 2 bases to trimming and J lost 5 bases, with 7 bases between them. Germline-derived CDR1 and CDR2 are SGHAT and FQNNGV. The CDR3 is made up of 13 amino acids. The chain's CDR3 is CASSLYRDNEQFF. The DNA of the CDR3 is TGTGCCAGCAGCTTATACAGGGACAATGAGCAGTTCTTC.

The gene calls are TRBV5-1 and TRBJ2-7; TRBD1 matches 8 bases. Trimming at V came to 5 bases and at J to 0 bases, leaving 4 bases not matched to a gene. Per germline, CDR1 SGHRS and CDR2 YFSETQ. The CDR3 spans 14 residues. In DNA form, the CDR3 reads TGCGCCAGCAGTACAGGGGGGAACTCCTACGAGCAGTACTTC. It yields the protein CASSTGGNSYEQYF.

The chain links TRBV11-2 to TRBJ1-1; no firm D call. The germline CDR1 and CDR2 sequences are SGHAT and FQNNGV. The V and J ends lost 5 bases and 6 bases respectively, with 13 bases between them. CDR3 length equals 13 residues. CDR3 sequence: CASSLGRESEAFF. For the CDR3, the DNA is TGTGCCAGCAGCCTGGGGAGGGAATCTGAAGCTTTCTTT.

The chain joins TRBV5-1 to TRBJ2-3, with D perhaps matching TRBD2 (6 bases). V lost 5 bases and J lost 6, with 10 bases in between. The V gene's germline CDR1 is SGHRS and CDR2 YFSETQ. This CDR3 is 12 amino acids long. The CDR3 loop reads CASSVGGDTQYF. The CDR3 nucleotides are TGCGCCAGCAGTGTGGGGGGTGATACGCAGTATTTT.

This sequence joins TRBV2 and TRBJ2-1, with TRBD2 matching over 7 bases. Germline V gene lookup returns CDR1 SNHLY and CDR2 FYNNEI. V shed 1 base and J 10 bases; nucleotides not matched to a gene: 13. The CDR3 is made up of 16 amino acids. The CDR3 sequence: CASSEGGWGRANEQFF. The CDR3, as DNA: TGTGCCAGCAGTGAAGGGGGCTGGGGGAGGGCGAACGAGCAGTTCTTC.

The chain has TRBV5-4 and TRBJ1-1, with TRBD1 as a possible D gene (5 bases). V lost 4 bases and J lost 5, with 18 bases in between. CDR1 is SGHNT and CDR2 is YYREEE in the germline V gene (reference sequence). The CDR3 runs 15 residues. CDR3 sequence (DNA): TGTGCCAGCAGCCCCCGGGGGGAGGGATGGACTGAAGCTTTCTTT. Its translation is CASSPRGEGWTEAFF.

V is TRBV6-4 and J is TRBJ1-3, with 7 positions matching TRBD1. Germline V gene sequence: CDR1 MRHNA, CDR2 SNTAGT. The CDR3 consists of 17 residues. Germline trimming cut 6 bases from V and 1 base from J; bases unmatched to any gene: 12. CDR3: CASRLFRDRVSGNTIYF. Written as DNA, the CDR3 is TGTGCCAGCAGGCTTTTCCGCGACAGGGTTTCTGGAAACACCATATATTTT.

This clone showed up just a few times. CDR3 loop: CASSIERLGGSYTF. The DNA for the CDR3 is TGTGCCAGTAGTATAGAACGGCTCGGCGGGAGCTACACCTTC. The genes are TRBV19 and TRBJ1-2, with D unresolved. The CDR3 consists of 14 residues. V shed 0 bases and J shed 9 bases, with 14 bases lying between them. Germline V gene lookup returns CDR1 LNHDA and CDR2 SQIVND (reference sequence).

The chain is built from TRBV18 and TRBJ1-5; TRBD1 agrees at 8 bases. The CDR3 is 15 amino acids. J was trimmed by 6 bases and V by 3 bases; bases with no gene match: 7. CDR1 is KGHSH, CDR2 LQKENI, per germline. The CDR3 DNA reads as TGTGCCAGCTCACCGAAGCAGGGGGCAGGTCAGCCCCAGCATTTT. Translating it yields CASSPKQGAGQPQHF.

The sample holds a few counts of this clone. This chain links TRBV6-5 with TRBJ1-2; D is ambiguous. The V and J ends lost 6 bases and 8 bases respectively, with 16 bases between them. CDR1 and CDR2 (germline): MNHEY, SVGAGI. The length of the CDR3 is 13 residues. The CDR3 region is CASRAGSRVGYTF. CDR3 in DNA: TGTGCCAGCAGGGCCGGGAGTAGGGTCGGCTACACCTTC.

This clone came up once. This rearrangement joins TRBV4-1 to TRBJ1-5, with D unclear. The V gene's germline CDR1 is MGHRA and CDR2 YSYEKL. The length of the CDR3 is 15 residues. Trimming pared 1 base from V and 3 bases from J, leaving 10 bases between. CDR3 protein: CASSQAFLSNQPQHF. In DNA, the CDR3 is TGCGCCAGCAGCCAAGCCTTCCTCTCCAATCAGCCCCAGCATTTT.

CDR3: CATAMGQNTEAFF. The CDR3, as DNA: TGTGCCACCGCTATGGGACAGAACACTGAAGCTTTCTTT. J is TRBJ1-1 and V is TRBV24-1; TRBD1 is a possible D gene (6 bases). The CDR3 is 13 residues long. Trimming removed 9 bases at V and 1 base at J, with 11 bases between. Germline assignment: CDR1 KGHDR and CDR2 SFDVKD.

V gene TRBV7-9 combines with J gene TRBJ1-2; 8 nucleotides line up with TRBD1. The CDR3 consists of 13 residues. From germline, CDR1 is SEHNR and CDR2 FQNEAQ (reference sequence). The junction had 7 bases not matched to a gene; V was cut back by 5 bases and J by 8 bases. The CDR3 nucleotides read TGTGCCAGCAGCAGGACAGGGCCTGGGGGCTACACCTTC. The encoded protein is CASSRTGPGGYTF.

This rearrangement joins TRBV7-3 to TRBJ1-1; 7 bases are shared with TRBD1. The trim removed 10 bases at V and 0 bases at J, leaving 5 bases unmatched. The CDR3 has 13 residues. Germline values: CDR1 SGHTA, CDR2 FQGTGA. CDR3 coding DNA: TGTGCCACTCAACAGGGGATGAACACTGAAGCTTTCTTT. It is translated as CATQQGMNTEAFF. The full variable domain, in which reference TRBV7-3 and TRBJ1-1 provide the parts outside the CDR3, is GAGVSQTPSNKVTEKGKYVELRCDPISGHTALYWYRQSLGQGPEFLIYFQGTGAADDSGLPNDRFFAVRPEGSVSTLKIQRTERGDSAVYLCATQQGMNTEAFFGQGTRLTVV.

This clone has more than one count but fewer than ten. The rearrangement joins TRBV20-1 to TRBJ2-5; no definite D call. The V end lost 3 bases, the J end lost 4 bases, and 12 bases lay between the germline ends. The CDR3 is 13 residues long. The germline CDR1 and CDR2 sequences are DFQATT and SNEGSKA (reference sequence). This chain's CDR3 is CSASLSYPETQYF. CDR3 DNA sequence: TGCAGTGCTAGTTTAAGCTACCCAGAGACCCAGTACTTC.

The chain couples TRBV28 to TRBJ2-3, with TRBD2 matching 10 bases. This CDR3 contains 16 residues. The V gene end was trimmed by 3 bases and the J gene end by 2 bases; junction bases not matched to a gene: 5. Per germline, CDR1 MDHEN and CDR2 SYDVKM. The DNA for the CDR3 is TGTGCCAGCAGTTTTCTAGCGGGAGCCCTCACAGATACGCAGTATTTT. Protein product: CASSFLAGALTDTQYF.

This chain uses TRBV6-1 with TRBJ1-5; D gene unclear. This CDR3 comprises 14 residues. CDR1 and CDR2 from the germline V gene are MNHNS and SASEGT. The V gene lost 0 bases and the J gene lost 6 bases, with 9 bases spanning the gap. The CDR3: CASSEAVTGQPQHF. The CDR3, as DNA: TGTGCCAGCAGTGAAGCTGTTACTGGTCAGCCCCAGCATTTT.

The V call is TRBV5-1, the J call TRBJ2-6, with 8 positions matching TRBD1. Germline CDR1 SGHRS, CDR2 YFSETQ. V was clipped by 3 bases and J by 0 bases; unmatched bases: 11. The CDR3 runs 19 residues. DNA of the CDR3: TGCGCCAGCAGCTGGCAGCCTCAGGGGGCAGGCTCTGGGGCCAACGTCCTGACTTTC. Amino acids: CASSWQPQGAGSGANVLTF.

This clone was recorded only once. The genes are TRBV5-4 and TRBJ2-5; perhaps TRBD2 as D (5 bases). Trimming pared 4 bases from V and 5 bases from J, leaving 12 bases between. CDR1 and CDR2 from the germline V gene are SGHNT and YYREEE (reference sequence). The CDR3 is 13 residues long. The CDR3 DNA is TGTGCCAGCAGCCTAGGAGGCGGGGAGACCCAGTACTTC. Protein sequence: CASSLGGGETQYF.

This clone was counted only a few times. This sequence joins TRBV3-1 (or the pseudogene TRBV3-2) and TRBJ2-3, with 7 bases lining up with TRBD2. The ends lost 5 bases at V and 1 base at J; junction bases unmatched: 3. The germline gives CDR1 LGHDT, CDR2 YNNKEL (reference sequence). The CDR3 totals 14 residues. The DNA of the CDR3 is TGTGCCAGCAGCGATCTAGCGGGCACAGATACGCAGTATTTT. This gives the protein CASSDLAGTDTQYF.

J is TRBJ2-2 and V is TRBV19; weak D call: TRBD2 (6 bases). The V gene lost 4 bases and the J gene lost 4 bases, with 10 bases spanning the gap. The CDR3 is made up of 14 amino acids. Per germline, CDR1 LNHDA and CDR2 SQIVND (reference sequence). This chain's CDR3 is CASSNQGGTGELFF. CDR3 DNA: TGTGCCAGTAGTAATCAGGGAGGCACCGGGGAGCTGTTTTTT.

J is TRBJ2-1 and V is TRBV9; the D gene is possibly TRBD1 (7 bases). CDR3 length equals 16 residues. V lost 4 bases to trimming and J lost 5 bases, with 19 bases between them. The germline CDR1 and CDR2 sequences are SGDLS and YYNGEE. In nucleotides, the CDR3 is TGTGCCAGCAGCCCTTTGGGGGGACAGAACCACAATGAGCAGTTCTTC. It yields the protein CASSPLGGQNHNEQFF.

The CDR3 region has the DNA TGTGCCAGCAGCTTTGGACAGGGACGGACTGAAGCTTTCTTT. It is translated as CASSFGQGRTEAFF. V gene TRBV7-8 combines with J gene TRBJ1-1; 8 nucleotides match TRBD1. The CDR3 extends over 14 amino acids. Germline V lookup: CDR1 SGHVS, CDR2 FQNEAQ. Losses at the gene ends were 3 bases for V and 5 bases for J; bases not matched to a gene: 5.

This chain uses TRBV28 with TRBJ2-6; D perhaps matches TRBD2 (6 bases). Germline assignment: CDR1 MDHEN and CDR2 SYDVKM. The CDR3 sequence is 15 residues long. V was shortened by 2 bases and J by 1 base, with 6 bases between the two germline ends. The CDR3 coding sequence is TGTGCCAGCAGTTTAGGGGGGTCTGGGGCCAACGTCCTGACTTTC. Its protein is CASSLGGSGANVLTF.

The chain has TRBV5-1 and TRBJ2-7, with 7 bases matching TRBD1. From germline, CDR1 is SGHRS and CDR2 YFSETQ. The ends lost 3 bases at V and 2 bases at J; junction bases unmatched: 8. The CDR3 has 15 residues. The CDR3 reads CASSSQQGPAYEQYF. The CDR3 DNA follows: TGCGCCAGCAGCTCCCAACAGGGGCCAGCCTACGAGCAGTACTTC.

This sequence joins TRBV7-8 and TRBJ2-3, with 9 bases matching TRBD2. The germline V gene has CDR1 SGHVS and CDR2 FQNEAQ. V shed 0 bases and J 1 base; nucleotides not matched to a gene: 2. This CDR3 is 16 amino acids long. Written as DNA, the CDR3 is TGTGCCAGCAGCTTAGCGGAGCGGGGGGGCACAGATACGCAGTATTTT. It is translated as CASSLAERGGTDTQYF.

The CDR3 DNA reads TGTGCCAGCGAGGGGGGGCAAGGGCTTACCTACGAGCAGTACTTC. Encoded protein: CASEGGQGLTYEQYF. V gene TRBV28 combines with J gene TRBJ2-7, with D possibly matching TRBD2 (7 bases). The CDR3 has 15 amino acids. CDR1 is MDHEN and CDR2 is SYDVKM in the germline V gene. Trimming shortened V by 8 bases and J by 2 bases, and 19 bases separated the two germline ends.

The chain couples TRBV19 to TRBJ1-2; no definite D call. V lost 3 bases and J lost 4, with 15 bases in between. The CDR3 consists of 15 residues. Germline V gene lookup returns CDR1 LNHDA and CDR2 SQIVND (reference sequence). CDR3: CASSMAVLVGYGYTF. The CDR3 DNA sequence: TGTGCCAGTAGTATGGCGGTGTTGGTGGGCTATGGCTACACCTTC.

CDR3 region: CSVFSRGQVYSYTF. DNA for the CDR3: TGCAGCGTTTTCAGTCGGGGACAGGTCTACTCGTACACCTTC. The chain recombines TRBV29-1 with TRBJ1-2; TRBD1 aligns across 8 bases. The CDR3 is 14 amino acids. Germline CDR1 and CDR2: SQVTM and ANQGSEA. V shed 5 bases and J 11 bases; nucleotides not matched to a gene: 16.

The chain links TRBV5-1 to TRBJ1-2; D gene uncertain. The CDR3 covers 14 residues. The V end was cut by 4 bases, the J end by 4 bases, with 14 bases between. Germline values: CDR1 SGHRS, CDR2 YFSETQ. The CDR3 DNA sequence: TGCGCCAGCAGCACCTGGTCGGTCCCCTATGGCTACACCTTC. Residues: CASSTWSVPYGYTF. Full variable domain (remainder filled in from reference TRBV5-1 and TRBJ1-2): KAGVTQTPRYLIKTRGQQVTLSCSPISGHRSVSWYQQTPGQGLQFLFEYFSETQRNKGNFPGRFSGRQFSNSRSEMNVSTLELGDSALYLCASSTWSVPYGYTFGSGTRLTVV.

DNA for the CDR3: TGTGCCAGCGGTCCCGGGGTGGATACGCAGTATTTT. Translated: CASGPGVDTQYF. The chain has TRBV28 and TRBJ2-3, with D possibly matching TRBD2 (5 bases). The CDR3 length is 12 residues. Per germline, CDR1 MDHEN and CDR2 SYDVKM. The ends were cut back, 8 bases at V and 6 bases at J, with 12 bases in the middle.

The CDR3 DNA reads as TGTGCCAGCAGGCCCGGGACAGTTAATCAGCCCCAGCATTTT. Translation: CASRPGTVNQPQHF. The chain uses TRBV7-8 and TRBJ1-5; 7 nucleotides align to TRBD1. This CDR3 contains 14 residues. Germline V gene lookup returns CDR1 SGHVS and CDR2 FQNEAQ. V trimming: 6 bases; J trimming: 4 bases; junction bases outside the gene matches: 6.